These 25 T cell receptor beta chains came from one sample sequenced in a study of human T cells and chemical hapten exposure. TCRdb analysed the RACE reads with MiXCR anew, one entry per CDR3 protein. This table holds about 380,000 distinct CDR3 sequences, 4.8% found once. The time point was: patch test 1, 2 weeks after DPC sensitization. Treatment: therapeutic diphenylcyclopropenone sensitization with weekly scalp DPC. Sequencing was performed on whole blood, taken in connection with sensitization to the hapten diphenylcyclopropenone (DPC). These receptors came from a woman in her 50s with alopecia areata. Some clones in this sample may be carry-over from other donors' samples.

This clonotype was seen ten or more times. V usage is TRBV24-1 and J usage is TRBJ2-1; D unresolved. The CDR3 is 13 residues long. Germline V CDR1 and CDR2: KGHDR, SFDVKD. V dropped 7 bases and J dropped 5 bases, with 11 bases sitting between them. The CDR3 region is CATSIRSHNEQFF. The CDR3 DNA sequence: TGTGCCACCAGCATTAGGTCCCACAATGAGCAGTTCTTC.

This clonotype was seen repeatedly, ten times or more. V is TRBV2 and J is TRBJ1-1; D not resolved. The CDR3 runs to 12 residues. Germline V gives CDR1 SNHLY, CDR2 FYNNEI. V lost 9 bases, J lost 0 bases, and 8 bases lay in between. The CDR3 DNA follows: TGTGCCAGTGGGGATTTGAACACTGAAGCTTTCTTT. Its protein product is CASGDLNTEAFF. Filled out from reference TRBV2 and TRBJ1-1, the complete variable domain reads EPEVTQTPSHQVTQMGQEVILRCVPISNHLYFYWYRQILGQKVEFLVSFYNNEISEKSEIFDDQFSVERPDGSNFTLKIRSTKLEDSAMYFCASGDLNTEAFFGQGTRLTVV.

This clonotype appeared many times. The chain combines TRBV20-1 with TRBJ1-1; weak D call: TRBD1 (5 bases). The CDR3 runs to 15 residues. With 5 bases removed from V and 0 bases from J, the gap between germline ends came to 16 bases. Germline V gene sequence: CDR1 DFQATT, CDR2 SNEGSKA (reference sequence). The CDR3 DNA follows: TGCAGTGCTTCAGGGCCAGAAGATATGAACACTGAAGCTTTCTTT. Encoded protein: CSASGPEDMNTEAFF.

This clonotype was counted at least ten times. This chain connects TRBV29-1 to TRBJ2-4, with 10 bases that match TRBD1. Trimming at V came to 4 bases and at J to 5 bases, leaving 14 bases not matched to a gene. CDR3 length: 17 amino acids. Per germline, CDR1 SQVTM and CDR2 ANQGSEA. CDR3 coding DNA: TGCAGCGTTGGAGGGCGTGGGGTAGGGACAGGGGAAAACATTCAGTACTTC. Residues: CSVGGRGVGTGENIQYF.

This clonotype was detected only a few times. The chain joins TRBV7-2 to TRBJ2-7; D unclear. This CDR3 contains 13 residues. Germline V gives CDR1 SGHTA, CDR2 FQGNSA. V was clipped by 0 bases and J by 9 bases, with 12 bases between them. This CDR3 is CASSLASGVRQYF. CDR3 DNA sequence: TGTGCCAGCAGCTTAGCGTCTGGGGTACGGCAGTACTTC.

The V call is TRBV11-2, the J call TRBJ2-1; perhaps D is TRBD1 or TRBD2 (5 bases each). CDR3 length equals 13 residues. CDR1 is SGHAT, CDR2 FQNNGV, per germline. With 1 base removed from V and 9 bases from J, the gap between germline ends came to 10 bases. The DNA of the CDR3 is TGTGCCAGCAGCTTAGGGGGGTCGGCTGAGCAGTTCTTC. Translated, it gives CASSLGGSAEQFF.

This clonotype has only a few counts. The gene calls are TRBV27 and TRBJ2-7; 9 positions match TRBD1. CDR3 length: 13 residues. Trimming cost V 3 bases and J 7 bases; bases outside gene matches: 4. Germline CDR1 is MNHEY and CDR2 is SMNVEV (reference sequence). This CDR3 reads CASSLTGGLEQYF. CDR3 sequence (DNA): TGTGCCAGCAGTTTGACAGGGGGGTTGGAGCAGTACTTC.

The sample holds many counts of this clonotype. This chain connects TRBV7-8 to TRBJ1-5; unclear D gene. CDR1 and CDR2 from the germline V gene are SGHVS and FQNEAQ. Trimming left V 5 bases short and J 4 bases short, with 15 bases between. CDR3 size: 15 residues. The CDR3 reads CASSPLTPVNQPQHF. In DNA, the CDR3 is TGTGCCAGCAGCCCCCTCACTCCGGTGAATCAGCCCCAGCATTTT.

This clonotype was counted a few times. The chain carries TRBV29-1 and TRBJ2-1; TRBD2 is a possible D gene (6 bases). Trimming took off 7 bases at V and 7 bases at J, with 17 bases between the two ends. Germline CDR1 and CDR2: SQVTM and ANQGSEA. The CDR3 spans 13 residues. DNA of the CDR3: TGCAGCGGAAGGACCGGGGGAATTAATGAGCAGTTCTTC. Translation: CSGRTGGINEQFF.

This clonotype was seen a few times. The rearrangement joins TRBV12-3 or TRBV12-4 to TRBJ1-4; tentatively, D is TRBD1 (5 bases). V lost 7 bases to trimming and J lost 2 bases, with 20 bases between them. The CDR3 consists of 17 residues. CDR3 amino acids: CASTLTQGMATNEKLFF. In DNA, the CDR3 is TGTGCCAGCACCCTTACTCAGGGAATGGCGACTAATGAAAAACTGTTTTTT.

This clonotype was observed many times. V gene TRBV6-1 combines with J gene TRBJ1-1, with a weak D call TRBD1 (6 bases). V dropped 1 base and J dropped 4 bases, with 16 bases sitting between them. Germline assignment: CDR1 MNHNS and CDR2 SASEGT. This CDR3 comprises 16 residues. For the CDR3, the DNA is TGTGCCAGCAGTGAAGGCGTATTCTGGGGGCTCACTGAAGCTTTCTTT. Amino acid sequence: CASSEGVFWGLTEAFF.

Only a few counts were recorded for this clonotype. The gene calls are TRBV5-6 and TRBJ2-2; 12 bases match TRBD1. This CDR3 is built from 15 residues. The ends lost 4 bases at V and 4 bases at J; junction bases unmatched: 2. CDR1 is SGHDT and CDR2 is YYEEEE in the germline V gene. The DNA of the CDR3 is TGTGCCAGCAGCCGGGACAGGGGGCTCACCGGGGAGCTGTTTTTT. It specifies CASSRDRGLTGELFF.

The V call is TRBV29-1, the J call TRBJ2-7; D not certain. V was trimmed by 6 bases and J by 3 bases, leaving 9 bases between them. The CDR3 is 11 residues long. Per the germline V gene, CDR1 is SQVTM and CDR2 is ANQGSEA. The CDR3 nucleotides read TGCAGCGTCCGGGTGGACTACGAGCAGTACTTC. Translation gives CSVRVDYEQYF.

This clonotype was counted ten times or more. The chain couples TRBV19 to TRBJ1-5; D may be TRBD1 (5 bases). V gave up 3 bases and J gave up 7 bases, with 10 bases separating them. The CDR3 extends over 13 amino acids. Germline V gene sequence: CDR1 LNHDA, CDR2 SQIVND (reference sequence). CDR3 residues: CASSILGDQPQHF. As DNA, the CDR3 is TGTGCCAGTAGTATTCTGGGGGACCAGCCCCAGCATTTT.

This clonotype has at least ten counts. The CDR3 nucleotides read TGTGCCAGCAGCTTACGATCGGGACAGCTTGCTGAAGCTTTCTTT. Translating it yields CASSLRSGQLAEAFF. The chain combines TRBV7-2 with TRBJ1-1; 7 bases map to TRBD1. The junction had 9 bases not matched to a gene; V was cut back by 2 bases and J by 6 bases. The CDR3 contains 15 residues. Looked up from germline, CDR1 is SGHTA and CDR2 is FQGNSA.

This clonotype was seen many times. The CDR3 loop is CAISEVNEQFF. The CDR3 coding sequence is TGTGCCATCAGTGAGGTCAATGAGCAGTTCTTC. The chain joins TRBV10-3 to TRBJ2-1; D remains ambiguous. CDR3 size: 11 residues. With 2 bases removed from V and 6 bases from J, the gap between germline ends came to 2 bases. CDR1 is ENHRY, CDR2 SYGVKD, per germline.

This clonotype was counted ten times or more. The V and J genes are TRBV29-1 and TRBJ2-1; 8 bases match TRBD1. V lost 3 bases to trimming and J lost 4 bases; unmatched junction nucleotides: 5. CDR1 and CDR2 from the germline V gene are SQVTM and ANQGSEA. The CDR3 extends over 14 amino acids. CDR3 amino acids: CSVENRGFYNEQFF. CDR3 coding DNA: TGCAGCGTTGAGAACAGGGGGTTTTACAATGAGCAGTTCTTC.

This clonotype was seen more than once but under ten times. V and J are TRBV5-1 and TRBJ2-5; D is tentatively TRBD1 or TRBD2 (7 bases each). Germline CDR1 is SGHRS and CDR2 is YFSETQ. Trimming left V 3 bases short and J 5 bases short, with 23 bases between. The CDR3 loop spans 17 amino acids. The CDR3 nucleotides are TGCGCCAGCAGCTGGACCGGGACAGATTTCGGGAGGGAGACCCAGTACTTC. It specifies CASSWTGTDFGRETQYF.

This clonotype was seen at least ten times. The chain has TRBV12-3 or TRBV12-4 and TRBJ2-1, with 13 bases identical to TRBD2. The CDR3 is 15 residues long. The trim removed 6 bases at V and 7 bases at J, leaving 6 bases unmatched. The CDR3 here is CASSPQGLAGNEQFF. CDR3 nucleotides: TGTGCCAGCAGCCCGCAGGGACTAGCGGGGAATGAGCAGTTCTTC.

The J gene is TRBJ2-3, the V gene TRBV24-1; 10 bases are a match to TRBD2. Germline values: CDR1 KGHDR, CDR2 SFDVKD. CDR3 size: 15 residues. V lost 2 bases, J lost 7 bases, and 5 bases stayed unmatched. The chain's CDR3 is CATSDSSGRGYTQYF. Here the CDR3 DNA reads TGTGCCACCAGTGATTCGAGCGGGAGGGGCTATACGCAGTATTTT.

This clonotype was observed many times. The chain uses TRBV3-1 and TRBJ2-2; TRBD1 might be the D (6 bases). CDR3 length: 15 amino acids. Germline values: CDR1 LGHDT, CDR2 YNNKEL (reference sequence). Trimming shortened V by 8 bases and J by 1 base, and 14 bases separated the two germline ends. The CDR3 DNA is TGTGCCAGCCGAATAAGGGGGAAGAACACCGGGGAGCTGTTTTTT. Encoded protein: CASRIRGKNTGELFF. The full variable domain, with the rest looked up from reference TRBV3-1 and TRBJ2-2, is DTAVSQTPKYLVTQMGNDKSIKCEQNLGHDTMYWYKQDSKKFLKIMFSYNNKELIINETVPNRFSPKSPDKAHLNLHINSLELGDSAVYFCASRIRGKNTGELFFGEGSRLTVL.

The count of this clonotype is one. A much bigger clone sits one base away, suggesting this may be a read error. This sequence joins TRBV6-1 and TRBJ2-4; tentative D call: TRBD2 (6 bases). This CDR3 has 14 residues. In germline, CDR1 is MNHNS, CDR2 SASEGT. The CDR3 region has the DNA TGTGCCAGCAGTACTGGTGGAGGGGAAAACATTCGGTACTTC. Its protein is CASSTGGGENIRYF.

This clonotype was detected many times. The chain combines TRBV7-2 with TRBJ1-1; TRBD1 matches 9 bases. The CDR3 is 14 amino acids. CDR1 SGHTA and CDR2 FQGNSA come from the germline V gene. Germline trimming cut 3 bases from V and 1 base from J; bases unmatched to any gene: 0. The CDR3 here is CASSLGQGNTEAFF. Here the CDR3 DNA reads TGTGCCAGCAGCTTGGGACAGGGGAACACTGAAGCTTTCTTT.

This clonotype occurred many times. The chain has TRBV7-2 and TRBJ2-3; D is unclear. V was shortened by 8 bases and J by 1 base, with 10 bases between the two germline ends. CDR3 length: 13 residues. Per the germline V gene, CDR1 is SGHTA and CDR2 is FQGNSA. The CDR3 protein is CASAAGRTDTQYF. CDR3 DNA: TGTGCCAGCGCGGCCGGACGCACAGATACGCAGTATTTT. Supplemented by reference TRBV7-2 and TRBJ2-3, the full variable domain reads GAGVSQSPSNKVTEKGKDVELRCDPISGHTALYWYRQSLGQGLEFLIYFQGNSAPDKSGLPSDRFSAERTGGSVSTLTIQRTQQEDSAVYLCASAAGRTDTQYFGPGTRLTVL.

This clonotype was observed a few times. The rearrangement uses TRBV6-5 and TRBJ1-1, with 8 positions matching TRBD1. Unmatched junction bases numbered 10, after V lost 0 bases and J lost 4 bases. Germline-derived CDR1 and CDR2 are MNHEY and SVGAGI. This CDR3 region has 17 residues. The CDR3 protein is CASSYSVTGARGTEAFF. The CDR3 DNA follows: TGTGCCAGCAGTTACTCGGTGACAGGGGCCCGGGGCACTGAAGCTTTCTTT.